One sample yielded the 19 T cell receptor beta chains listed below, sequenced in a study of chemoradiotherapy in HPV16-positive cancers. Profiled with immunoSEQ multiplex PCR; TCRdb holds only in-frame clones, not every one. The sample lists over 9,000 clones; around 93% were seen once. The specimen was blood, collected from a patient who underwent chemoradiotherapy. The receptors derive from a human donor with HPV-associated anogenital cancer.

CDR3 in amino acids: CASSQAGQGAREQYF. In nucleotides, the CDR3 is TGCGCCAGCAGCCAAGCGGGACAGGGGGCTCGGGAGCAGTACTTC. The rearrangement links TRBV4-1 to TRBJ2-7; 12 bases agree with TRBD1. This CDR3 region has 15 residues. V dropped 1 base and J dropped 7; count of bases not matched to a gene: 5. Germline CDR1 reads MGHRA; CDR2 reads YSYEKL.

V gene TRBV9 combines with J gene TRBJ2-2; 11 positions match TRBD2. Germline CDR1 and CDR2: SGDLS and YYNGEE. With 5 bases clipped from V and 0 bases from J, the junction kept 12 bases outside the gene matches. The CDR3 runs to 19 residues. Here the CDR3 reads CASSPGSSGGFANTGELFF. The CDR3, as DNA: TGTGCCAGCAGTCCAGGGTCTAGCGGGGGGTTCGCGAACACCGGGGAGCTGTTTTTT.

The chain uses TRBV10-3 and TRBJ2-5; a weak D match, TRBD2 (5 bases). V was cut by 0 bases and J by 1 base, with 9 bases left in between. The CDR3 is 15 amino acids. CDR1 is ENHRY and CDR2 is SYGVKD in the germline V gene. This chain's CDR3 is CAISESSAGQETQYF. The CDR3 DNA follows: TGTGCCATCAGTGAGTCGTCTGCGGGCCAAGAGACCCAGTACTTC.

The V and J genes are TRBV18 and TRBJ1-3; TRBD1 matches at 7 bases. This CDR3 spans 14 amino acids. Germline loops: CDR1 KGHSH, CDR2 LQKENI. Trimming removed 3 bases from V and 4 bases from J; junction bases left unmatched: 3. The CDR3, as DNA: TGTGCCAGCTCACCTGGACAGGAGGGAAACACCATATATTTT. It specifies CASSPGQEGNTIYF.

The chain has TRBV7-2 and TRBJ1-3; D gene unclear. CDR1 is SGHTA, CDR2 FQGNSA, per germline. V was trimmed by 1 base and J by 0 bases, leaving 7 bases between them. This CDR3 has 15 residues. Written as DNA, the CDR3 is TGTGCCAGCAGCTTAGTGGGGAGCTCTGGAAACACCATATATTTT. Amino acids: CASSLVGSSGNTIYF.

The J gene is TRBJ2-7, the V gene TRBV18; 10 bases are a match to TRBD2. This CDR3 contains 14 residues. Unmatched junction bases numbered 3, after V lost 2 bases and J lost 5 bases. Germline V CDR1 and CDR2: KGHSH, LQKENI. The CDR3 region is CASSPSGGDDEQYF. CDR3 in DNA: TGTGCCAGCTCACCAAGCGGGGGGGACGACGAGCAGTACTTC.

There are a few counts of this clone. CDR3 in amino acids: CASSGGGQGDNEQFF. The CDR3 DNA reads as TGTGCCAGCAGCGGGGGAGGACAGGGGGACAATGAGCAGTTCTTC. The gene calls are TRBV13 and TRBJ2-1, with 10 positions matching TRBD1. CDR1 and CDR2 (germline): PRHDT, FYEKMQ (reference sequence). The CDR3 totals 15 residues. Trimming took 5 bases from V and 5 from J; bases not matched to a gene: 6.

V gene TRBV14 combines with J gene TRBJ1-1; D is unresolved. The CDR3 is 13 residues long. The germline CDR1 and CDR2 sequences are SGHDN and FVKESK. Trimming shortened V by 3 bases and J by 4 bases, and 9 bases separated the two germline ends. CDR3 loop: CASSQRETTEAFF. CDR3 DNA: TGTGCCAGCAGCCAGAGGGAGACCACTGAAGCTTTCTTT. Looking up the rest from reference TRBV14 and TRBJ1-1 gives the full variable domain: EAGVTQFPSHSVIEKGQTVTLRCDPISGHDNLYWYRRVMGKEIKFLLHFVKESKQDESGMPNNRFLAERTGGTYSTLKVQPAELEDSGVYFCASSQRETTEAFFGQGTRLTVV.

This clone has just a few counts. The chain employs TRBV5-5 and TRBJ1-3; 9 nucleotides agree with TRBD1. This CDR3 is built from 16 residues. The germline gives CDR1 SGHKS, CDR2 YYEKEE (reference sequence). V lost 0 bases to trimming and J lost 4 bases; unmatched junction nucleotides: 5. The CDR3 sequence: CASSLAGTGYGNTIYF. The CDR3 DNA reads TGTGCCAGCAGCTTGGCCGGGACAGGGTACGGAAACACCATATATTTT.

The V call is TRBV5-8, the J call TRBJ2-3; 7 bases match TRBD1. This CDR3 has 15 amino acids. Germline V lookup: CDR1 SGHTS, CDR2 YDEGEE. V shed 2 bases and J 2 bases; nucleotides not matched to a gene: 5. The CDR3 bases are TGTGCCAGCAGCTTAGCAGGGGGAGTCACAGATACGCAGTATTTT. Its translation is CASSLAGGVTDTQYF.

The CDR3 protein is CASSLGGGPETQYF. CDR3 DNA: TGTGCCAGCAGCTTAGGCGGGGGGCCAGAGACCCAGTACTTC. The chain uses TRBV7-9 and TRBJ2-5; 8 bases match TRBD2. The J segment lost 4 bases and the V segment lost 1 base, leaving 2 bases of the junction unmatched. The CDR3 contains 14 residues. From germline, CDR1 is SEHNR and CDR2 FQNEAQ (reference sequence).

This chain joins TRBV19 and TRBJ1-2; D may be TRBD1 (5 bases). Between the trimmed V and J ends, which lost 1 base and 0 bases, there was a span of 9 bases. CDR1 LNHDA and CDR2 SQIVND come from the germline V gene (reference sequence). This CDR3 is built from 15 residues. CDR3 DNA: TGTGCCAGTAGTATAGCGGGGGGAGCTAACTATGGCTACACCTTC. Residues: CASSIAGGANYGYTF.

In its sample, this clone was seen a few times. The J gene is TRBJ2-5, the V gene TRBV19; 10 positions agree with TRBD2. Per the germline V gene, CDR1 is LNHDA and CDR2 is SQIVND (reference sequence). The CDR3 is made up of 15 amino acids. V was clipped by 4 bases and J by 5 bases; unmatched bases: 7. This CDR3 reads CASSKRGGPGETQYF. In DNA form, the CDR3 reads TGTGCCAGTAGTAAGCGGGGGGGCCCTGGGGAGACCCAGTACTTC.

The J gene is TRBJ2-2, the V gene TRBV19; D is perhaps TRBD2 (7 bases). Trimming stripped 7 bases from V and 7 bases from J, with 16 bases between. Germline V gene lookup returns CDR1 LNHDA and CDR2 SQIVND (reference sequence). The CDR3 contains 14 residues. CDR3 protein: CASTNGGQGGELFF. CDR3 coding DNA: TGTGCCAGTACCAACGGGGGGCAAGGCGGGGAGCTGTTTTTT.

The rearrangement uses TRBV4-3 and TRBJ1-4; 7 bases agree with TRBD1. This CDR3 spans 15 amino acids. The V and J ends lost 0 bases and 4 bases, in that order; junction bases with no gene match: 2. CDR1 LGHNA and CDR2 YSLEER come from the germline V gene. The DNA of the CDR3 is TGCGCCAGCAGCCAAGAGAACAGGGGTAATGAAAAACTGTTTTTT. The encoded protein is CASSQENRGNEKLFF.

This clone was detected only once. The chain recombines TRBV30 with TRBJ2-5; no clear D gene. Germline V gene lookup returns CDR1 GTSNPN and CDR2 SVGIG (reference sequence). The CDR3 runs to 12 residues. V lost 3 bases, J lost 2 bases, and 7 bases lay in between. The CDR3: CAWRRQQETQYF. CDR3 sequence (DNA): TGTGCCTGGAGACGGCAACAAGAGACCCAGTACTTC. The whole variable domain, remainder taken from reference TRBV30 and TRBJ2-5, is SQTIHQWPATLVQPVGSPLSLECTVEGTSNPNLYWYRQAAGRGLQLLFYSVGIGQISSEVPQNLSASRPQDRQFILSSKKLLLSDSGFYLCAWRRQQETQYFGPGTRLLVL.

The chain carries TRBV20-1 and TRBJ2-1, with a weak D call TRBD2 (5 bases). Trimming took off 2 bases at V and 9 bases at J, with 8 bases between the two ends. The germline V gene has CDR1 DFQATT and CDR2 SNEGSKA (reference sequence). This CDR3 spans 11 amino acids. The CDR3 DNA reads TGCAGTGCTAGATACGGGGTTGAGCAGTTCTTC. It is translated as CSARYGVEQFF.

The chain links TRBV14 to TRBJ1-1; D is possibly TRBD1 (5 bases). Germline V lookup: CDR1 SGHDN, CDR2 FVKESK. The length of the CDR3 is 14 residues. V lost 2 bases to trimming and J lost 1 base, with 8 bases between them. The CDR3 region has the DNA TGTGCCAGCAGCCAAAGACAGCGGAACACTGAAGCTTTCTTT. This sequence encodes CASSQRQRNTEAFF.

The chain combines TRBV5-4 with TRBJ1-1; 7 positions agree with TRBD1. CDR1 is SGHNT, CDR2 YYREEE, per germline (reference sequence). This CDR3 comprises 15 residues. J lost 8 bases, V lost 2 bases, and 12 bases had no gene match. CDR3 residues: CASSLGGQDRGEAFF. The CDR3 region has the DNA TGTGCCAGCAGCTTAGGTGGACAGGACCGAGGAGAAGCTTTCTTT.